The next 25 T cell receptor beta chains were all read from a single sample in a study of cytomegalovirus exposure and HLA in healthy donors. PCR was performed using 60 Vbeta and 13 Jbeta primers. Method: immunoSEQ multiplex PCR; TCRdb's copy keeps in-frame clones and lacks some. The sample contains approximately 130,000 clones, around 77% of which appear only once. The sample was PBMCs. These receptors came from a man aged 50-60 years in good health and CMV-seronegative.

J is TRBJ2-7 and V is TRBV10-2, with TRBD2 matching 14 bases. There are 15 residues in the CDR3. CDR1 and CDR2 (germline): WSHSY, SAAADI. V lost 6 bases to trimming and J lost 5 bases; unmatched junction nucleotides: 6. CDR3 region: CASREPGLAGDEQYF. CDR3 bases: TGCGCCAGCAGAGAGCCGGGACTAGCGGGAGACGAGCAGTACTTC.

The chain links TRBV7-6 to TRBJ2-1; 7 bases match TRBD1. Germline assignment: CDR1 SGHVS and CDR2 FNYEAQ. This CDR3 spans 15 amino acids. V lost 4 bases, J lost 3 bases, and 6 bases stayed unmatched. The CDR3, as DNA: TGTGCCAGCAGCTCCCCCAGGACAGGCTACAATGAGCAGTTCTTC. It translates to CASSSPRTGYNEQFF.

The CDR3 sequence is CASSPALTGNQPQHF. Written as DNA, the CDR3 is TGTGCCAGCAGTCCAGCACTCACAGGGAATCAGCCCCAGCATTTT. The J gene is TRBJ1-5, the V gene TRBV28; a weak D match, TRBD1 (6 bases). The CDR3 is made up of 15 amino acids. The V end lost 5 bases, the J end lost 4 bases, and 15 bases lay between the germline ends. The germline CDR1 and CDR2 sequences are MDHEN and SYDVKM.

The chain carries TRBV19 and TRBJ2-5; TRBD2 matches 12 bases. Germline V gene data show CDR1 as LNHDA and CDR2 as SQIVND (reference sequence). The J segment lost 5 bases and the V segment lost 3 bases, leaving 4 bases of the junction unmatched. This CDR3 region has 15 residues. The CDR3 loop reads CASSILAGGPETQYF. The DNA for the CDR3 is TGTGCCAGTAGTATCCTAGCGGGAGGGCCGGAGACCCAGTACTTC.

The CDR3 sequence: CSVYQGITETQYF. Here the CDR3 DNA reads TGCAGCGTTTATCAGGGGATAACAGAGACCCAGTACTTC. The chain recombines TRBV29-1 with TRBJ2-5; TRBD1 might be the D (6 bases). Germline assignment: CDR1 SQVTM and CDR2 ANQGSEA. V was pared by 5 bases and J by 4 bases, with 14 bases between. CDR3 length: 13 residues.

The rearrangement joins TRBV5-5 to TRBJ1-5; no clear D gene. The CDR3 totals 14 residues. The V gene's germline CDR1 is SGHKS and CDR2 YYEKEE (reference sequence). Deletions cut 4 bases from V and 5 bases from J, with 13 bases between. This chain's CDR3 is CASSLQRPDQPQHF. CDR3 coding DNA: TGTGCCAGCAGCCTACAGCGGCCCGATCAGCCCCAGCATTTT. Drawing the rest from reference TRBV5-5 and TRBJ1-5, the complete variable domain is DAGVTQSPTHLIKTRGQQVTLRCSPISGHKSVSWYQQVLGQGPQFIFQYYEKEERGRGNFPDRFSARQFPNYSSELNVNALLLGDSALYLCASSLQRPDQPQHFGDGTRLSIL.

This clone was observed a handful of times. This rearrangement joins TRBV7-2 to TRBJ2-7; 15 bases align to TRBD2. J was trimmed by 7 bases and V by 5 bases; bases with no gene match: 9. CDR1 is SGHTA and CDR2 is FQGNSA in the germline V gene. The CDR3 is 16 amino acids. CDR3 sequence: CASSPRTSGRGREQYF. Written as DNA, the CDR3 is TGTGCCAGCAGCCCCCGGACTAGCGGGAGGGGACGGGAGCAGTACTTC.

This clone was seen only once. The chain carries TRBV28 and TRBJ2-1, with D possibly being TRBD2 (5 bases). The V and J ends lost 4 bases and 9 bases respectively, with 16 bases between them. The CDR3 runs to 14 residues. Germline V lookup: CDR1 MDHEN, CDR2 SYDVKM. Written as DNA, the CDR3 is TGTGCCAGCAGTTCTGGCGGAAGCGGAGGTGAGCAGTTCTTC. It is translated as CASSSGGSGGEQFF.

This rearrangement joins TRBV10-1 to TRBJ2-2; TRBD1 matches 12 bases. The V gene's germline CDR1 is WNHNN and CDR2 SYGVQD (reference sequence). Trimming took 4 bases from V and 7 from J; bases not matched to a gene: 7. CDR3 length: 16 amino acids. The CDR3 region has the DNA TGCGCCAGCAGTGTGGGACAGGGGGCTTCTGACGGGGAGCTGTTTTTT. Translation: CASSVGQGASDGELFF.

This chain links TRBV11-2 with TRBJ2-5, with 13 bases matching TRBD2. The J call may be in error: the DNA end matches TRBJ2-7 better. The CDR3 is 15 residues long. In germline, CDR1 is SGHAT, CDR2 FQNNGV. The CDR3 nucleotides read TGTGCCAGCAGCCCCGGGACTAGCGGGACTAACGAGCAGTACTTC. Amino acid sequence: CASSPGTSGTNEQYF.

The DNA of the CDR3 is TGCGCCAGCAGCCCAGCTAGCGGGAGCAACAATGAGCAGTTCTTC. Its translation: CASSPASGSNNEQFF. V gene TRBV5-1 combines with J gene TRBJ2-1, with 10 bases that match TRBD2. CDR1 SGHRS and CDR2 YFSETQ come from the germline V gene. The CDR3 extends over 15 amino acids. The trim removed 4 bases at V and 5 bases at J, leaving 6 bases unmatched.

The rearrangement uses TRBV29-1 and TRBJ1-1, with D perhaps TRBD1 (5 bases). The germline CDR1 and CDR2 sequences are SQVTM and ANQGSEA. V gave up 5 bases and J gave up 0 bases, with 10 bases separating them. This CDR3 is 13 amino acids long. CDR3 protein: CSVFDSLNTEAFF. Written as DNA, the CDR3 is TGCAGCGTTTTTGACAGTTTGAACACTGAAGCTTTCTTT.

V and J are TRBV5-4 and TRBJ2-7, with 14 bases identical to TRBD2. Germline lookup yields CDR1 SGHNT and CDR2 YYREEE (reference sequence). This CDR3 comprises 15 residues. With 5 bases clipped from V and 4 bases from J, the junction kept 5 bases outside the gene matches. The CDR3 DNA sequence: TGTGCCAGCAGTATGGGACTAGCGGGAGTTTACGAGCAGTACTTC. It translates to CASSMGLAGVYEQYF.

The rearrangement uses TRBV7-9 and TRBJ1-2; D is unclear. The V and J ends lost 5 bases and 2 bases respectively, with 15 bases between them. The CDR3 has 15 amino acids. Germline lookup yields CDR1 SEHNR and CDR2 FQNEAQ (reference sequence). The CDR3 nucleotides read TGTGCCAGCAGCCAATCCAGGAGGGCCAACTATGGCTACACCTTC. It encodes CASSQSRRANYGYTF.

This clone was seen just once. The chain carries TRBV6-5 and TRBJ2-7; no reliable D call. V gave up 2 bases and J gave up 5 bases, with 7 bases separating them. This CDR3 is built from 12 residues. Per the germline V gene, CDR1 is MNHEY and CDR2 is SVGAGI. The CDR3 loop reads CASSYSRNEQYF. The CDR3 region has the DNA TGTGCCAGCAGTTACAGTAGAAACGAGCAGTACTTC.

The J gene is TRBJ2-1, the V gene TRBV9, with D maybe TRBD2 (5 bases). CDR1 is SGDLS and CDR2 is YYNGEE in the germline V gene. V was cut by 0 bases and J by 9 bases, with 10 bases left in between. The length of the CDR3 is 13 residues. The chain's CDR3 is CASSVAPEGEQFF. The CDR3 coding sequence is TGTGCCAGCAGCGTAGCCCCTGAGGGTGAGCAGTTCTTC.

The sample holds a few counts of this clone. The gene calls are TRBV5-1 and TRBJ1-3, with TRBD1 matching over 7 bases. The V gene's germline CDR1 is SGHRS and CDR2 YFSETQ. V lost 0 bases and J lost 4; bases outside the gene matches: 7. This CDR3 region has 16 residues. CDR3 loop: CASSLDRGVGGNTIYF. Written as DNA, the CDR3 is TGCGCCAGCAGCTTGGACAGGGGCGTCGGGGGAAACACCATATATTTT. The whole variable domain, filled in from reference TRBV5-1 and TRBJ1-3, reads KAGVTQTPRYLIKTRGQQVTLSCSPISGHRSVSWYQQTPGQGLQFLFEYFSETQRNKGNFPGRFSGRQFSNSRSEMNVSTLELGDSALYLCASSLDRGVGGNTIYFGEGSWLTVV.

The chain joins TRBV7-9 to TRBJ2-2; tentatively, D is TRBD2 (6 bases). Germline CDR1 SEHNR, CDR2 FQNEAQ (reference sequence). The germline V and J ends were trimmed by 8 bases and 1 base, with 17 bases remaining between them. The CDR3 covers 16 residues. CDR3 nucleotides: TGTGCCAGCGGACTCCTAGGAGGGGAGAACACCGGGGAGCTGTTTTTT. Amino acids: CASGLLGGENTGELFF.

This clone was seen once. V and J are TRBV5-4 and TRBJ2-3, with 10 nucleotides matching TRBD1. Germline V lookup: CDR1 SGHNT, CDR2 YYREEE (reference sequence). The CDR3 is made up of 15 amino acids. J was trimmed by 3 bases and V by 4 bases; bases with no gene match: 5. This chain's CDR3 is CASSPGQGGTDTQYF. The CDR3 bases are TGTGCCAGCAGCCCCGGACAGGGGGGAACAGATACGCAGTATTTT.

The rearrangement uses TRBV27 and TRBJ2-5; tentative D call: TRBD2 (5 bases). This CDR3 comprises 13 residues. V shed 5 bases and J shed 5 bases, with 12 bases lying between them. Germline V gene sequence: CDR1 MNHEY, CDR2 SMNVEV (reference sequence). The CDR3 loop is CASSIARGETQYF. As DNA, the CDR3 is TGTGCCAGCAGTATCGCGCGAGGGGAGACCCAGTACTTC.

This clone was recorded once. The V gene is TRBV6-1, the J gene TRBJ1-1; possibly TRBD1 for D (6 bases). Germline V gives CDR1 MNHNS, CDR2 SASEGT. Trimming stripped 6 bases from V and 4 bases from J, with 18 bases between. This CDR3 region has 15 residues. The CDR3 spells CASSPVGGAATEAFF. CDR3 in DNA: TGTGCCAGCAGCCCAGTCGGGGGGGCCGCCACTGAAGCTTTCTTT.

This clone was picked up one time. CDR3 in amino acids: CASRVRGRAYNEQFF. The DNA for the CDR3 is TGTGCCAGCAGGGTTCGCGGGAGGGCCTACAATGAGCAGTTCTTC. The rearrangement uses TRBV25-1 and TRBJ2-1, with TRBD2 matching 9 bases. The CDR3 sequence is 15 residues long. Losses at the gene ends were 6 bases for V and 2 bases for J; bases not matched to a gene: 5. Germline lookup yields CDR1 MGHDK and CDR2 SYGVNS.

The chain uses TRBV6-6 and TRBJ1-2; 12 nucleotides line up with TRBD1. CDR3 size: 16 residues. V shed 5 bases and J 1 base; nucleotides not matched to a gene: 5. CDR1 MNHNY and CDR2 SVGAGI come from the germline V gene (reference sequence). The CDR3 DNA reads TGTGCCAGCAGTAAGGGACAGGGGGCGAATAACTATGGCTACACCTTC. It translates to CASSKGQGANNYGYTF.

The chain uses TRBV15 and TRBJ1-3, with a weak D call TRBD1 (6 bases). The CDR3 covers 16 residues. From germline, CDR1 is LNHNV and CDR2 YYDKDF (reference sequence). The ends were cut back, 5 bases at V and 0 bases at J, with 14 bases in the middle. The CDR3 nucleotides read TGTGCCACCAGCGGGCCGGGACAACACTCTGGAAACACCATATATTTT. Translation gives CATSGPGQHSGNTIYF. The entire variable domain, with the rest obtained from reference TRBV15 and TRBJ1-3, is as follows: DAMVIQNPRYQVTQFGKPVTLSCSQTLNHNVMYWYQQKSSQAPKLLFHYYDKDFNNEADTPDNFQSRRPNTSFCFLDIRSPGLGDTAMYLCATSGPGQHSGNTIYFGEGSWLTVV.

This clone was seen more than once but under ten times. The chain is built from TRBV27 and TRBJ2-1, with D perhaps TRBD2 (6 bases). In germline, CDR1 is MNHEY, CDR2 SMNVEV (reference sequence). The V and J ends lost 0 bases and 3 bases respectively, with 12 bases between them. This CDR3 has 16 amino acids. The CDR3 bases are TGTGCCAGCAGTTTATCTACGGGAGTCTTCTACAATGAGCAGTTCTTC. Its translation is CASSLSTGVFYNEQFF.